This T cell receptor beta chain was identified in a study of T cells after yellow fever vaccination. General observations from the study: A weaker but faster secondary response was observed, peaking on day 5 versus 15.

This CDR3 has 15 amino acids. V lost 0 bases, J lost 6 bases, and 5 bases stayed unmatched. Germline V gives CDR1 MNHEY, CDR2 SVGAGI. TCRdb analysed the 5' RACE reads with MiXCR anew, one entry per CDR3 protein. The table has over 65,000 distinct CDR3 sequences, about an eighth seen once; the top ten hold 20% to 25%. The sequencing used CD8+ T cells not binding an NS4B(214-222) dextramer, sorted from PBMCs, collected 20 to 25 days after the first yellow fever vaccination. The receptor's source is a young man who received the YFV17D yellow fever vaccine. The chain links TRBV6-5 to TRBJ2-1; 7 nucleotides align to TRBD1. The CDR3 DNA is TGTGCCAGCAGTTACTCTGCGGCAGGGGGCAATGAGCAGTTCTTC. Translation gives CASSYSAAGGNEQFF.